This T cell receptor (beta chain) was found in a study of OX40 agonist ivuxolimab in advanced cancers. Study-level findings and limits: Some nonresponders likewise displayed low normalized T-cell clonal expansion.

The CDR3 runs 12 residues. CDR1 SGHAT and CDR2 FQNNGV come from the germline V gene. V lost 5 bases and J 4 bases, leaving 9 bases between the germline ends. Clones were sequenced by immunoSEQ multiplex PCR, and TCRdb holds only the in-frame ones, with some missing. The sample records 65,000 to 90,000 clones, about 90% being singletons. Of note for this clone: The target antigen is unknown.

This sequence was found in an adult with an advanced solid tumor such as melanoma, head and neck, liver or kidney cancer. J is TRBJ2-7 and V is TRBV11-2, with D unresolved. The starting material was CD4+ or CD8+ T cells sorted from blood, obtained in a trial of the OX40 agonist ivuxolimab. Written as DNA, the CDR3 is TGTGCCAGCAGCCCCAATGTGTACGAGCAGTACGTC. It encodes CASSPNVYEQYV.